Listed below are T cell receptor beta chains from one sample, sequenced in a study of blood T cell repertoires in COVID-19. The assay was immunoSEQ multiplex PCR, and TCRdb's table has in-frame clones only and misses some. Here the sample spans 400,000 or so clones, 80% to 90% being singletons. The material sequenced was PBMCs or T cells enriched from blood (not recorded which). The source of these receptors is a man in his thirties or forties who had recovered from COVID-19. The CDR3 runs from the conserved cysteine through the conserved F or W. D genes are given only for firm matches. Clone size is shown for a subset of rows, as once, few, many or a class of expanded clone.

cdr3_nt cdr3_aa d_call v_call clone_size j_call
TGCAGCGTAGGGGGGGTAAACACTGAAGCTTTCTTT CSVGGVNTEAFF - TRBV29-1 - TRBJ1-1
TGTGCCAGCAGCGCCAGCCAGGGTAGCAATCAGCCCCAGCATTTT CASSASQGSNQPQHF - TRBV9 few TRBJ1-5
TGTGCCAGTAGCACAACCGGGACAGTGGATGGCTACACCTTC CASSTTGTVDGYTF TRBD1 TRBV19 - TRBJ1-2
TGTGCCAGCAGTTCGGACATGGTTTATACGCAGTATTTT CASSSDMVYTQYF - TRBV12-3/TRBV12-4 - TRBJ2-3
TGTGCCAGCAGGGATGACAGGGCCGGTGGCTACACCTTC CASRDDRAGGYTF TRBD1 TRBV25-1 - TRBJ1-2
TGTGCCAGCAGCCAAGCCACCGGACAGGGCGAAGCTTTCTTT CASSQATGQGEAFF TRBD1 TRBV3-1/TRBV3-2 - TRBJ1-1
TGTGCCACCAGCAGAGATCACGGCTACAATGAGCAGTTCTTC CATSRDHGYNEQFF - TRBV15 - TRBJ2-1
TGTGCCTGGGGGGGGACTCAACCAAATGAAAAACTGTTTTTT CAWGGTQPNEKLFF - TRBV30 - TRBJ1-4
TGTGCCAGCAGCCAAGATAATCAGGGGGCAGGTGAAAAACTGTTTTTT CASSQDNQGAGEKLFF TRBD1 TRBV3-1/TRBV3-2 - TRBJ1-4
TGTGCCAGCAGCCCCCGACTGGAAGCTCTCTCCTACAATGAGCAGTTCTTC CASSPRLEALSYNEQFF - TRBV7-9 - TRBJ2-1
TGTGCCAGCAGGACAGGGAACACTGAAGCTTTCTTT CASRTGNTEAFF - TRBV7-9 - TRBJ1-1
TGTGCCAGTAGTGCAAAAAGTAGCGGGAGAACAGATACGCAGTATTTT CASSAKSSGRTDTQYF TRBD2 TRBV19 - TRBJ2-3
TGTGCCAGCGGCCTACAGGGGGCTGCGTCACCCCTCCACTTT CASGLQGAASPLHF TRBD1 TRBV28 - TRBJ1-6
TGTGCCTGGAGTGTAGGAGGAACCCTCCCACCCAATCAGCCCCAGCATTTT CAWSVGGTLPPNQPQHF - TRBV30 - TRBJ1-5
TGTGCCAGCAGCTTAGAGCCAGGGGTAAGGGGACAGTACTTC CASSLEPGVRGQYF - TRBV11-2 - TRBJ2-7
TGTGCCAGCAGTGATAGTTGGGGGGAGGGAGGTCAGCCCCAGCATTTT CASSDSWGEGGQPQHF - TRBV6-1 - TRBJ1-5
TGTGCCAGCAGTGAATACAGCTATGGCTACACCTTC CASSEYSYGYTF - TRBV6-1 - TRBJ1-2
TGTGCCAGCAGTGAACGGGGTCTAACTAATGAAAAACTGTTTTTT CASSERGLTNEKLFF - TRBV2 - TRBJ1-4
TGTGCCAGCACCCCCGGGAAAGGGCTAGCCGGTGGTGAGCAGTTCTTC CASTPGKGLAGGEQFF - TRBV7-8 once TRBJ2-1
TGTGCCAGCAGTTACAGGGAGGGAGCCCTTAACTTT CASSYREGALNF - TRBV6-5 once TRBJ1-6
TGTGCCAGCAGCCAGACAGGGGGAATAGAAGCTTTCTTT CASSQTGGIEAFF TRBD1 TRBV6-5 - TRBJ1-1
TGCAGCGTAAGGACAGAAAATCAGCCCCAGCATTTT CSVRTENQPQHF - TRBV29-1 - TRBJ1-5
TGTGCCAGCAGTCGAAGACTCTCCTACAATGAGCAGTTCTTC CASSRRLSYNEQFF - TRBV5-8 - TRBJ2-1
TGTGCCAGCAGCTTGGGACAGACCACAGATACGCAGTATTTT CASSLGQTTDTQYF TRBD1 TRBV11-3 - TRBJ2-3
TGTGCCAGCAGCTCCGGGGACAGAAACAATCAGCCCCAGCATTTT CASSSGDRNNQPQHF TRBD1 TRBV13 once TRBJ1-5
TGCGCCAGCAGCCAAGATCGGGGACAGGGTACCGGGGAGCTGTTTTTT CASSQDRGQGTGELFF TRBD1 TRBV4-1 - TRBJ2-2
TGTGCCAGCAGCCTCAAACCGGGACTAGACACCGGGGAGCTGTTTTTT CASSLKPGLDTGELFF TRBD2 TRBV7-2 - TRBJ2-2
TGTGCCAGCAGCTCGGCGGGGGGCTATGGCATTCAGTACTTC CASSSAGGYGIQYF TRBD2 TRBV3-1/TRBV3-2 - TRBJ2-4
TGTGCCAGCAGCTCGCCGGGACTAGCGGACAATGAGCAGTTCTTC CASSSPGLADNEQFF TRBD2 TRBV11-1 - TRBJ2-1
TGTGCCAGCAGCAGGACAGGGGATTACGAGCAGTACTTC CASSRTGDYEQYF TRBD1 TRBV5-4 - TRBJ2-7
TGTGCCAGCAGCCAAAATCCTAGCGGGAGGAGTGGGACAGATACGCAGTATTTT CASSQNPSGRSGTDTQYF TRBD2 TRBV3-1/TRBV3-2 - TRBJ2-3
TGTGCCAGTAGAAATATACAGGGGGCGAACACCGGGGAGCTGTTTTTT CASRNIQGANTGELFF TRBD1 TRBV19 - TRBJ2-2
TGTGCCAGCAGCTTATACTACGAGCAGTACTTC CASSLYYEQYF - TRBV5-6 - TRBJ2-7
TGTGCCAGCTCACCAGGAGATAGCAATCAGCCCCAGCATTTT CASSPGDSNQPQHF - TRBV18 - TRBJ1-5
TGTGCCAGCAGCTTGCAAGCAGGGCTCTTCGAGCAGTACTTC CASSLQAGLFEQYF - TRBV7-2 - TRBJ2-7
TGCAGCACTCGGGACAGGCCGGAGACTGAAGCTTTCTTT CSTRDRPETEAFF TRBD1 TRBV29-1 - TRBJ1-1
TGTGCCAGCTCACCAACGACAGCCCAAAATTCACCCCTCCACTTT CASSPTTAQNSPLHF - TRBV18 - TRBJ1-6
TGTGCCAGTGCGAGGACAGAAAATCAGCCCCAGCATTTT CASARTENQPQHF - TRBV19 - TRBJ1-5
TGCGCCAGCAGTGACAGGCTATCCACAGATACGCAGTATTTT CASSDRLSTDTQYF - TRBV10-2 - TRBJ2-3
TGCGCCAGCAGCTACCCGGACAGGTTGAACACTGAAGCTTTCTTT CASSYPDRLNTEAFF TRBD1 TRBV5-1 - TRBJ1-1
TGTGCCAGCCTCAGCAGGGGCAGCTATGGCTACACCTTC CASLSRGSYGYTF - TRBV28 - TRBJ1-2
TGCGCCAGCAGCCCCGGACTAGCGGGACCGAACACCGGGGAGCTGTTTTTT CASSPGLAGPNTGELFF TRBD2 TRBV5-1 - TRBJ2-2
TGCGCCAGCAGCCAAGATCGACAGGGTAACACTGAAGCTTTCTTT CASSQDRQGNTEAFF TRBD1 TRBV4-1 - TRBJ1-1
TGTGCCAGCAGTGCGACGTCCCCGGGACAGGTTAATTCACCCCTCCACTTT CASSATSPGQVNSPLHF TRBD1 TRBV9 - TRBJ1-6
TGTGCCAGCAGCCAAAACAAGGGGTACGAGCAGTACTTC CASSQNKGYEQYF - TRBV3-1/TRBV3-2 - TRBJ2-7